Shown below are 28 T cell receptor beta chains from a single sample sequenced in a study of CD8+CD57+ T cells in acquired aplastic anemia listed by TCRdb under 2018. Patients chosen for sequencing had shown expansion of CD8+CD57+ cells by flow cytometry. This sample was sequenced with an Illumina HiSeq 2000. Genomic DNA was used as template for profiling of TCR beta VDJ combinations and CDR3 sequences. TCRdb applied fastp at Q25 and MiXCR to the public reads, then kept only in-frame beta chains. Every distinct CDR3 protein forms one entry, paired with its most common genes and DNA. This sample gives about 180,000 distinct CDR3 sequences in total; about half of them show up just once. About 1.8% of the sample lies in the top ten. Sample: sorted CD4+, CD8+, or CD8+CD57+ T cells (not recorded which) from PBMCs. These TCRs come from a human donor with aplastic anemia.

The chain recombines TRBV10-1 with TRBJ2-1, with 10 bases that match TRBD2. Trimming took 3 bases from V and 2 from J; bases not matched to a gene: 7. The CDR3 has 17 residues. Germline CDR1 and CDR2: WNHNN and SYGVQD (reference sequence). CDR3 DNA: TGCGCCAGCAGTGATCCAACTAGCGGGGCCACCTACAATGAGCAGTTCTTC. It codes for CASSDPTSGATYNEQFF.

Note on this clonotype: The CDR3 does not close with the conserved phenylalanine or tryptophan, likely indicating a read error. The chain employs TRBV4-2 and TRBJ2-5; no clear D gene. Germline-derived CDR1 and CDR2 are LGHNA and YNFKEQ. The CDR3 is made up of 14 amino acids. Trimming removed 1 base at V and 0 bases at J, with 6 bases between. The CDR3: CASSQGSYQETQYL. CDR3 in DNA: TGTGCCAGCAGCCAAGGTAGTTACCAAGAGACCCAGTACCTC.

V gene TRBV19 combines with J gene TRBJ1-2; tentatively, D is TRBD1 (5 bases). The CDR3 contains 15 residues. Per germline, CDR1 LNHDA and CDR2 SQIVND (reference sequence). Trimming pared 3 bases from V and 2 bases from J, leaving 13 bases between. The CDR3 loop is CASSMATGLNYGYTF. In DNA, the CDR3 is TGTGCCAGTAGTATGGCAACAGGTCTGAACTATGGCTACACCTTC. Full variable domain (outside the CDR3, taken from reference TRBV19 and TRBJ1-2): DGGITQSPKYLFRKEGQNVTLSCEQNLNHDAMYWYRQDPGQGLRLIYYSQIVNDFQKGDIAEGYSVSREKKESFPLTVTSAQKNPTAFYLCASSMATGLNYGYTFGSGTRLTVV.

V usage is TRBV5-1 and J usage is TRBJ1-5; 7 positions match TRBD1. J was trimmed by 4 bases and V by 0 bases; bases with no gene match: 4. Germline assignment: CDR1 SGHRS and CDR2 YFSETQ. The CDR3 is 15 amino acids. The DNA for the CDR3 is TGCGCCAGCAGCTTGGAGGGACAGAGTAATCAGCCCCAGCATTTT. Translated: CASSLEGQSNQPQHF.

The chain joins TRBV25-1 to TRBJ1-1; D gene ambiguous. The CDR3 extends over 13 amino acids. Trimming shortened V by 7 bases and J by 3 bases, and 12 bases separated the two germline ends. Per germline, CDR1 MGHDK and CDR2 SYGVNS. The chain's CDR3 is CASTHQADTEAFF. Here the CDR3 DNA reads TGTGCCAGCACCCACCAGGCGGACACTGAAGCTTTCTTT.

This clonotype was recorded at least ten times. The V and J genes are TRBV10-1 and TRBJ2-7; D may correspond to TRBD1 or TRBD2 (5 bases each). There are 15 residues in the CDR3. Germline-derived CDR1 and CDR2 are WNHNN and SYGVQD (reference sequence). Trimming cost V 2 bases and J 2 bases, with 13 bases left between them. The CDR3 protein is CASSEIGDGPYEQYF. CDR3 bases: TGCGCCAGCAGTGAGATAGGGGACGGACCCTACGAGCAGTACTTC.

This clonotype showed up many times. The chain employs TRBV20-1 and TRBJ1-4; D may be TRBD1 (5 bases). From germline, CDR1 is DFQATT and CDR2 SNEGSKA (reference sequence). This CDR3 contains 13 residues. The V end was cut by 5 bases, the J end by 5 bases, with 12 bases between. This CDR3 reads CSAVGTDNEKLFF. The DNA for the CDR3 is TGCAGTGCTGTCGGGACGGACAATGAAAAACTGTTTTTT.

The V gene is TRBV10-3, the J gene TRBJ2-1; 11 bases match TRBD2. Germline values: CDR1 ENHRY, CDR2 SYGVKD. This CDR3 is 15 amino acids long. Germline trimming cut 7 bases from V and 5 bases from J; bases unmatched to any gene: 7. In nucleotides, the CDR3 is TGTGCCATCATCGGTTCTAGCGGGGGGAACAATGAGCAGTTCTTC. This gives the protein CAIIGSSGGNNEQFF.

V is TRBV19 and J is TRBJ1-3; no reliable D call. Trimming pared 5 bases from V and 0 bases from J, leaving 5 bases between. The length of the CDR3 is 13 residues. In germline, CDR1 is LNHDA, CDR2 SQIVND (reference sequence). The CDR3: CASSLASGNTIYF. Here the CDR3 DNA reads TGTGCCAGTAGTTTGGCCTCTGGAAACACCATATATTTT. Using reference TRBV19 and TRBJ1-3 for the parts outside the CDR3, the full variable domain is DGGITQSPKYLFRKEGQNVTLSCEQNLNHDAMYWYRQDPGQGLRLIYYSQIVNDFQKGDIAEGYSVSREKKESFPLTVTSAQKNPTAFYLCASSLASGNTIYFGEGSWLTVV.

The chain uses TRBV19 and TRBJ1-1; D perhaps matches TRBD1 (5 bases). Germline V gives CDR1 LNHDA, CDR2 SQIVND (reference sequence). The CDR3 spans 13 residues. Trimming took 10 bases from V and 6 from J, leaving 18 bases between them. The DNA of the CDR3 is TGTGCCACACTTCGGGCTGGGGGGGCTGAAGCTTTCTTT. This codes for CATLRAGGAEAFF. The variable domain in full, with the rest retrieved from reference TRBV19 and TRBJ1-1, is DGGITQSPKYLFRKEGQNVTLSCEQNLNHDAMYWYRQDPGQGLRLIYYSQIVNDFQKGDIAEGYSVSREKKESFPLTVTSAQKNPTAFYLCATLRAGGAEAFFGQGTRLTVV.

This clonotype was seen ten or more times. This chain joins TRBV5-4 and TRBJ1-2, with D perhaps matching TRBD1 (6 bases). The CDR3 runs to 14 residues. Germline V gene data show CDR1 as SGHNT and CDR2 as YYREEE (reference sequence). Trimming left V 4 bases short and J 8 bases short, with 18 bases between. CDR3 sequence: CASSLNTGMSGYTF. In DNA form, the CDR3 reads TGTGCCAGCAGCCTAAATACAGGGATGAGCGGCTACACCTTC.

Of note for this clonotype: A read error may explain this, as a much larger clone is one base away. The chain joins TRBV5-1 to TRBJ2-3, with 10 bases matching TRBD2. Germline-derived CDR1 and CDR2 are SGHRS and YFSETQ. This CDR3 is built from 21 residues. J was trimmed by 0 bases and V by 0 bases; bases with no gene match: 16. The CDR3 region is CASSLVSGTSARRDSTDTQYF. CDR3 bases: TGCGCCAGCAGCTTGGTCTCGGGGACTAGCGCTAGGAGGGATAGCACAGATACGCAGTATTTT.

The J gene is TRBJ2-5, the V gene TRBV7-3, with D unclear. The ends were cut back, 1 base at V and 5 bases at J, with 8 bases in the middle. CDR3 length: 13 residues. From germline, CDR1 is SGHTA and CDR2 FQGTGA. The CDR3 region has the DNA TGTGCCAGCAGCTTAAACGTGGGGGAGACCCAGTACTTC. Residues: CASSLNVGETQYF.

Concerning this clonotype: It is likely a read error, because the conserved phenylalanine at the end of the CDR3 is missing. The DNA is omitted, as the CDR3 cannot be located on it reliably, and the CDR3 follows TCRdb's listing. The CDR3 sequence: CASSFDGSGANVLTS. The chain joins TRBV6-5 to TRBJ2-6. CDR1 and CDR2 (germline): MNHEY, SVGAGI. Counting both end residues, the CDR3 totals 15 amino acids.

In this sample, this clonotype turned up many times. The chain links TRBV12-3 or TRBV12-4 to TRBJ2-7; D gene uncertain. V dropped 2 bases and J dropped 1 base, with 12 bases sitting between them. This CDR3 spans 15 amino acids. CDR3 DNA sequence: TGTGCCAGCAGTTTATTCTCGGGCGCTTCCTACGAGCAGTACTTC. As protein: CASSLFSGASYEQYF.

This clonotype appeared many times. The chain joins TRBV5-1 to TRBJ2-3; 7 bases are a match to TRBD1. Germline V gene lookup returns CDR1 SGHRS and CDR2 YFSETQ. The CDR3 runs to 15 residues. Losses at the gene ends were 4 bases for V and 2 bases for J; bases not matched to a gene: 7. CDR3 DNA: TGCGCCAGCAGCGGGGGACAGCCCACCACAGATACGCAGTATTTT. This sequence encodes CASSGGQPTTDTQYF.

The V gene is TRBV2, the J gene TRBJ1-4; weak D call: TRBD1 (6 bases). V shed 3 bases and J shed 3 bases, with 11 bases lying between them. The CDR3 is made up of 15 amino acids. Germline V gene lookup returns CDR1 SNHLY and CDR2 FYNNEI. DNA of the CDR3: TGTGCCAGCAGTGAGGGAGGACAGTCTAATGAAAAACTGTTTTTT. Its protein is CASSEGGQSNEKLFF.

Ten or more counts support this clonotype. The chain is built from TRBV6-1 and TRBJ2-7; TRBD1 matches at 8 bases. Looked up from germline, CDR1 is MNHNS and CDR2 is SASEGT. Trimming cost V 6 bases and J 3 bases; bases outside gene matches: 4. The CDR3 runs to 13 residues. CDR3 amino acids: CASRLGTGYEQYF. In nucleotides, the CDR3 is TGTGCCAGCAGGCTAGGGACAGGCTACGAGCAGTACTTC.

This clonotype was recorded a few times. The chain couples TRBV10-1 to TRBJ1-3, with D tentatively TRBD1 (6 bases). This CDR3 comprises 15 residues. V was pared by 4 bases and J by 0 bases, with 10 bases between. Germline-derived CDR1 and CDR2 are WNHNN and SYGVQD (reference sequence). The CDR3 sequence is CASSVDSSSGNTIYF. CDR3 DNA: TGCGCCAGCAGTGTGGACAGTAGCTCTGGAAACACCATATATTTT.

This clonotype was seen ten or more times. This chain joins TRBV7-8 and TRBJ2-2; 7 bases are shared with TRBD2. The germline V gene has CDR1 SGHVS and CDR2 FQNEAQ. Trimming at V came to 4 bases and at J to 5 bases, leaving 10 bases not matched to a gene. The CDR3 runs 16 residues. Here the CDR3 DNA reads TGTGCCAGCAGCTCGTTGAGCGGGGCAGGGACCGGGGAGCTGTTTTTT. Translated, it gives CASSSLSGAGTGELFF. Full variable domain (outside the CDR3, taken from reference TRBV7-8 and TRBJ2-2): GAGVSQSPRYKVAKRGQDVALRCDPISGHVSLFWYQQALGQGPEFLTYFQNEAQLDKSGLPSDRFFAERPEGSVSTLKIQRTQQEDSAVYLCASSSLSGAGTGELFFGEGSRLTVL.

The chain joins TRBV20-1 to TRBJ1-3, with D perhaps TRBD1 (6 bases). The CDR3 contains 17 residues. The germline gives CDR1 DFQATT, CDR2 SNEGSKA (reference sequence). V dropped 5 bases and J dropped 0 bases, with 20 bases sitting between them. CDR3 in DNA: TGCAGTGCTTTTCCCAAGACAGGTTCGTCCTCTGGAAACACCATATATTTT. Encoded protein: CSAFPKTGSSSGNTIYF.

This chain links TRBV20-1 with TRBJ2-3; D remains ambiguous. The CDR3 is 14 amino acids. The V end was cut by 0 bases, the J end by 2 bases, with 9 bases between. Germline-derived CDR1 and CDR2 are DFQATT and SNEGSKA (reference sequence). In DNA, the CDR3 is TGCAGTGCTAGAGAGGCGGTCAACACAGATACGCAGTATTTT. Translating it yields CSAREAVNTDTQYF.

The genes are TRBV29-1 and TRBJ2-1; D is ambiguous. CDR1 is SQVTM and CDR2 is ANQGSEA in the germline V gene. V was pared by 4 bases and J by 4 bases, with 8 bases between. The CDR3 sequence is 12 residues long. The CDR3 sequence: CSVASSYNEQFF. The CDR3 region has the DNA TGCAGCGTTGCCAGTTCATACAATGAGCAGTTCTTC.

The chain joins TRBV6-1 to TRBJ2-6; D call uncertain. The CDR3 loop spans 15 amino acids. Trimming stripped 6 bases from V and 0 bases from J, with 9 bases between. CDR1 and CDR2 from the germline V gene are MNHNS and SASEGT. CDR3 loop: CASSPRISGANVLTF. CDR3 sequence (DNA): TGTGCCAGCAGCCCCAGGATCTCTGGGGCCAACGTCCTGACTTTC.

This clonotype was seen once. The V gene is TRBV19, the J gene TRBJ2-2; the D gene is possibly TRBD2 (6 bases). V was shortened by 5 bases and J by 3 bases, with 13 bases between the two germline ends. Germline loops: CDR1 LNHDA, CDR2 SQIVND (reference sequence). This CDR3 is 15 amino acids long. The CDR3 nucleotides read TGTGCCAGTAGTTGGCGGAGGGTCGACACCGGGGAGCTGTTTTTT. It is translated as CASSWRRVDTGELFF.

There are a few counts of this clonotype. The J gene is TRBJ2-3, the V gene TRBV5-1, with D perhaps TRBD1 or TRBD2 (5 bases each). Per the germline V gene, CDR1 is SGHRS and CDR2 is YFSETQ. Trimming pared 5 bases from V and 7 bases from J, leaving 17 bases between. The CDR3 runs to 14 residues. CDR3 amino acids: CASRGPGTTNTQYF. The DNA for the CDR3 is TGCGCCAGCAGGGGTCCAGGGACCACGAATACGCAGTATTTT.

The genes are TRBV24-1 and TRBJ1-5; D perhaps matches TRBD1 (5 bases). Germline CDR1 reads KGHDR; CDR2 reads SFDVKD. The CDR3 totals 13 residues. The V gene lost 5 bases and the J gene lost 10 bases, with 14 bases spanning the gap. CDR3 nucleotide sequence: TGTGCCACCAGTGGGCAGGGAAAGGGTCCCCAGCATTTT. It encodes CATSGQGKGPQHF.

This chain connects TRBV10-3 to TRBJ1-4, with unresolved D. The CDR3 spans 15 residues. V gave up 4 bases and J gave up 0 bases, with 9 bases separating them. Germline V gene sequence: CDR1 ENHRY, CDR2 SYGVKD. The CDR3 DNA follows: TGTGCCATCAGTGCCAACATCGCAACTAATGAAAAACTGTTTTTT. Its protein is CAISANIATNEKLFF.